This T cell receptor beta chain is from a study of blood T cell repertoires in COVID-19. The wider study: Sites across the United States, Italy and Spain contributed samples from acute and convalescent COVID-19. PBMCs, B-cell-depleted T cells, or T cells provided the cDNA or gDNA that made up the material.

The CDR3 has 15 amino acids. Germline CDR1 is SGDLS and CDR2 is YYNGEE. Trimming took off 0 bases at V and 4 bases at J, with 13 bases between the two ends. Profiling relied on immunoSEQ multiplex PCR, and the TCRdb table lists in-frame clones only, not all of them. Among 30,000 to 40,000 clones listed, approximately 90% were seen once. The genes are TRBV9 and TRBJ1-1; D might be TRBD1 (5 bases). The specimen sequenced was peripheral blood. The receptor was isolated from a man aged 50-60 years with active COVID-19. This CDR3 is CASSVAQGPSTEAFF. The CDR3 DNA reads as TGTGCCAGCAGCGTAGCCCAGGGCCCGAGCACTGAAGCTTTCTTT.